The 20 T cell receptor beta chains presented below share a single source sample, sequenced in a study of cytomegalovirus exposure and HLA in healthy donors. Primers: 60 Vbeta forward and 13 Jbeta reverse. Profiling relied on immunoSEQ multiplex PCR, and the TCRdb table lists in-frame clones only, not all of them. This table lists some 140,000 clones. Sequenced material: PBMCs. Source of these receptors: a woman in her sixties in good health and CMV-seronegative.

The chain combines TRBV18 with TRBJ1-1; D possibly corresponds to TRBD1 (6 bases). Per the germline V gene, CDR1 is KGHSH and CDR2 is LQKENI. This CDR3 has 16 residues. Trimming removed 3 bases from V and 6 bases from J, with 20 bases in between. CDR3 in amino acids: CASSPLQGDGNSEAFF. The CDR3 DNA sequence: TGTGCCAGCTCACCCTTACAGGGCGACGGAAATTCTGAAGCTTTCTTT.

For the CDR3, the DNA is TGTGCCAGCAGCTTGGTAGCGTCGGGCGGGGGGTACAATGAGCAGTTCTTC. This encodes CASSLVASGGGYNEQFF. This chain connects TRBV5-6 to TRBJ2-1, with TRBD2 matching over 8 bases. Germline trimming cut 0 bases from V and 4 bases from J; bases unmatched to any gene: 9. This CDR3 region has 17 residues. Germline V gene lookup returns CDR1 SGHDT and CDR2 YYEEEE.

The chain joins TRBV5-5 to TRBJ1-1; no firm D call. In germline, CDR1 is SGHKS, CDR2 YYEKEE (reference sequence). V shed 4 bases and J shed 4 bases, with 14 bases lying between them. This CDR3 has 14 amino acids. The CDR3 is CASSPGTMSTEAFF. CDR3 sequence (DNA): TGTGCCAGCAGCCCCGGTACCATGAGCACTGAAGCTTTCTTT.

The CDR3: CASTPGTAVETQYF. DNA of the CDR3: TGCGCCAGCACCCCTGGGACAGCGGTAGAGACCCAGTACTTC. The chain links TRBV5-1 to TRBJ2-5, with TRBD1 matching over 7 bases. V was pared by 6 bases and J by 4 bases, with 9 bases of the junction left unmatched. Germline assignment: CDR1 SGHRS and CDR2 YFSETQ. The CDR3 contains 14 residues.

V usage is TRBV27 and J usage is TRBJ1-1; D might be TRBD1 (5 bases). CDR1 MNHEY and CDR2 SMNVEV come from the germline V gene (reference sequence). This CDR3 region has 15 residues. V lost 7 bases to trimming and J lost 5 bases, with 20 bases between them. The CDR3 loop reads CASTKTQAPRTEAFF. In DNA, the CDR3 is TGTGCCAGCACGAAAACACAGGCTCCCCGAACTGAAGCTTTCTTT.

The V and J genes are TRBV4-1 and TRBJ1-4; 7 nucleotides agree with TRBD1. The germline V gene encodes CDR1 MGHRA and CDR2 YSYEKL. The CDR3 has 15 amino acids. V trimming: 3 bases; J trimming: 7 bases; junction bases outside the gene matches: 8. The CDR3 spells CASSHPQGNLEKLFF. The CDR3 nucleotides are TGCGCCAGCAGCCACCCACAGGGGAATCTTGAAAAACTGTTTTTT.

The genes are TRBV13 and TRBJ2-7, with TRBD2 as a possible D gene (6 bases). V lost 5 bases and J 3 bases, leaving 11 bases between the germline ends. Germline V gene sequence: CDR1 PRHDT, CDR2 FYEKMQ (reference sequence). This CDR3 spans 13 amino acids. In nucleotides, the CDR3 is TGTGCCAGCAGCATGGGACTCAGCTACGAGCAGTACTTC. This codes for CASSMGLSYEQYF. Full variable domain (remainder filled in from reference TRBV13 and TRBJ2-7): AAGVIQSPRHLIKEKRETATLKCYPIPRHDTVYWYQQGPGQDPQFLISFYEKMQSDKGSIPDRFSAQQFSDYHSELNMSSLELGDSALYFCASSMGLSYEQYFGPGTRLTVT.

The rearrangement links TRBV28 to TRBJ1-1; TRBD1 matches 7 bases. This CDR3 has 14 amino acids. Germline loops: CDR1 MDHEN, CDR2 SYDVKM. With V trimmed by 3 bases and J by 6 bases, 7 bases remained unmatched. The CDR3 loop reads CASSFPYTGAEAFF. CDR3 DNA: TGTGCCAGCAGTTTCCCCTACACAGGGGCTGAAGCTTTCTTT.

The V gene is TRBV10-3, the J gene TRBJ2-1; 8 nucleotides align to TRBD2. Germline V lookup: CDR1 ENHRY, CDR2 SYGVKD. The CDR3 loop spans 14 amino acids. The V and J ends lost 6 bases and 5 bases, in that order; junction bases with no gene match: 6. The DNA for the CDR3 is TGTGCCATCAGCCCGGGTAGCGGGGACAATGAGCAGTTCTTC. Its protein is CAISPGSGDNEQFF.

The chain recombines TRBV4-1 with TRBJ1-2; 8 nucleotides agree with TRBD1. This CDR3 is built from 15 residues. Germline CDR1 and CDR2: MGHRA and YSYEKL. V lost 5 bases and J lost 8; bases outside the gene matches: 13. CDR3 amino acids: CASSYPGQGARGYTF. CDR3 DNA: TGCGCCAGCAGCTACCCGGGGCAGGGGGCGCGAGGCTACACCTTC.

Written as DNA, the CDR3 is TGTGCCAGCAGCCCAGGCAATCAGCCCCAGCATTTT. Translation gives CASSPGNQPQHF. The chain has TRBV7-9 and TRBJ1-5, with D hard to call. V was trimmed by 5 bases and J by 2 bases, leaving 4 bases between them. The germline gives CDR1 SEHNR, CDR2 FQNEAQ (reference sequence). This CDR3 is built from 12 residues.

The genes are TRBV7-6 and TRBJ2-2, with a possible D match to TRBD1 (6 bases). The CDR3 loop spans 18 amino acids. Trimming took 4 bases from V and 1 from J, leaving 19 bases between them. Germline assignment: CDR1 SGHVS and CDR2 FNYEAQ. The CDR3 DNA is TGTGCCAGCAGCTCTCAACCCCAGGGGCGTCTGAACACCGGGGAGCTGTTTTTT. Its protein is CASSSQPQGRLNTGELFF.

The J gene is TRBJ2-5, the V gene TRBV5-4, with no clear D. This CDR3 spans 13 amino acids. Trimming took off 1 base at V and 2 bases at J, with 6 bases between the two ends. Germline lookup yields CDR1 SGHNT and CDR2 YYREEE (reference sequence). Written as DNA, the CDR3 is TGTGCCAGCAGCTTGCCAGGTCAAGAGACCCAGTACTTC. This codes for CASSLPGQETQYF.

The chain employs TRBV28 and TRBJ1-5; 8 nucleotides line up with TRBD1. V gave up 6 bases and J gave up 4 bases; unmatched junction bases: 8. The CDR3 length is 15 residues. Looked up from germline, CDR1 is MDHEN and CDR2 is SYDVKM. DNA of the CDR3: TGTGCCAGCAGGTCGACAGGGGCCCTTAATCAGCCCCAGCATTTT. This encodes CASRSTGALNQPQHF.

The chain uses TRBV11-2 and TRBJ2-7; 9 bases map to TRBD2. Looked up from germline, CDR1 is SGHAT and CDR2 is FQNNGV. The CDR3 extends over 15 amino acids. With V trimmed by 2 bases and J by 2 bases, 4 bases remained unmatched. The CDR3 region is CASSLQSGGPYEQYF. CDR3 bases: TGTGCCAGCAGCTTACAGAGCGGGGGGCCCTACGAGCAGTACTTC.

The chain carries TRBV7-7 and TRBJ1-4; 8 bases line up with TRBD1. The CDR3 spans 15 residues. Germline V gene sequence: CDR1 SSHAT, CDR2 FNYEAQ (reference sequence). The chain's CDR3 is CAWTGLLATNEKLFF. Here the CDR3 DNA reads TGTGCTTGGACAGGGCTGTTGGCAACTAATGAAAAACTGTTTTTT.

The chain carries TRBV2 and TRBJ1-1; D gene unclear. Trimming removed 6 bases at V and 5 bases at J, with 10 bases between. The CDR3 runs to 12 residues. Germline CDR1 is SNHLY and CDR2 is FYNNEI. CDR3 protein: CASRYTGTEAFF. CDR3 DNA sequence: TGTGCCAGCAGATACACGGGGACTGAAGCTTTCTTT. Drawing the rest from reference TRBV2 and TRBJ1-1, the complete variable domain is EPEVTQTPSHQVTQMGQEVILRCVPISNHLYFYWYRQILGQKVEFLVSFYNNEISEKSEIFDDQFSVERPDGSNFTLKIRSTKLEDSAMYFCASRYTGTEAFFGQGTRLTVV.

The chain carries TRBV5-1 and TRBJ2-5; 11 nucleotides line up with TRBD2. There are 16 residues in the CDR3. From germline, CDR1 is SGHRS and CDR2 YFSETQ. Losses at the gene ends were 3 bases for V and 6 bases for J; bases not matched to a gene: 10. The CDR3 DNA follows: TGCGCCAGCAGCTCTATACTAGCGGGGGCATTAAAGACCCAGTACTTC. This encodes CASSSILAGALKTQYF.

This chain connects TRBV4-1 to TRBJ1-1; D is ambiguous. CDR1 and CDR2 from the germline V gene are MGHRA and YSYEKL. This CDR3 has 17 residues. V was trimmed by 0 bases and J by 0 bases, leaving 14 bases between them. CDR3 in amino acids: CASSQDPARYVNTEAFF. CDR3 DNA: TGCGCCAGCAGCCAAGACCCGGCCAGGTATGTGAACACTGAAGCTTTCTTT.

V and J are TRBV27 and TRBJ1-1; 7 nucleotides match TRBD1. CDR1 is MNHEY, CDR2 SMNVEV, per germline (reference sequence). V was pared by 6 bases and J by 0 bases, with 4 bases of the junction left unmatched. CDR3 length equals 14 residues. CDR3 protein: CASRPGTVNTEAFF. CDR3 DNA: TGTGCCAGCAGGCCCGGGACAGTGAACACTGAAGCTTTCTTT.